What follows are 12 T cell receptor beta chains derived from one specimen sequenced in a study of blood T cells in healthy people across ages. Using a J-beta primer mix together with a sample-barcoded 5' primer, a second PCR was run for roughly 6 to 11 cycles. TCRdb passed the 5' RACE reads through MiXCR, listing each CDR3 protein once. The sample includes about 1 million distinct CDR3 sequences, 40% to 55% of them seen just once. Sequenced: blood. These receptor sequences come from a woman in her fifties or sixties in good health.

The genes are TRBV3-1 and TRBJ1-2; the match to TRBD1 covers 7 bases. The CDR3 is 12 amino acids. Unmatched junction bases numbered 5, after V lost 1 base and J lost 12 bases. Germline V lookup: CDR1 LGHDT, CDR2 YNNKEL (reference sequence). The CDR3 here is CASSQVRQGHTF. Written as DNA, the CDR3 is TGTGCCAGCAGCCAAGTACGACAGGGCCACACCTTC.

The chain couples TRBV27 to TRBJ2-7; 11 bases match TRBD2. This CDR3 comprises 16 residues. Looked up from germline, CDR1 is MNHEY and CDR2 is SMNVEV (reference sequence). J lost 0 bases, V lost 6 bases, and 7 bases had no gene match. The CDR3: CASSRRGTSGSYEQYF. CDR3 DNA: TGTGCCAGCAGCCGTCGCGGGACTAGCGGCTCCTACGAGCAGTACTTC.

This sequence joins TRBV6-1 and TRBJ2-1; D is possibly TRBD1 (6 bases). CDR3 length: 13 residues. Looked up from germline, CDR1 is MNHNS and CDR2 is SASEGT. Trimming removed 0 bases from V and 10 bases from J, with 10 bases in between. CDR3 nucleotides: TGTGCCAGCAGTGAAGCGGGGACACTAGAGCAGTTCTTC. Its translation is CASSEAGTLEQFF.

This chain links TRBV9 with TRBJ2-1; TRBD2 matches at 8 bases. The CDR3 has 15 residues. The V gene's germline CDR1 is SGDLS and CDR2 YYNGEE. V lost 4 bases, J lost 13 bases, and 16 bases stayed unmatched. The chain's CDR3 is CASSPYSLGLGHQFF. The CDR3 coding sequence is TGTGCCAGCAGCCCATACTCCCTGGGACTAGGGCATCAGTTCTTC.

V usage is TRBV5-6 and J usage is TRBJ2-2; D ambiguous. This CDR3 has 17 residues. In germline, CDR1 is SGHDT, CDR2 YYEEEE. Trimming cost V 6 bases and J 5 bases, with 23 bases left between them. The CDR3 sequence is CASIEDGRIGGTGELFF. CDR3 coding DNA: TGTGCCAGCATCGAAGATGGTAGGATCGGCGGTACCGGGGAGCTGTTTTTT.

The chain links TRBV29-1 to TRBJ2-5; 7 nucleotides agree with TRBD2. The trim removed 7 bases at V and 3 bases at J, leaving 8 bases unmatched. The germline gives CDR1 SQVTM, CDR2 ANQGSEA. The CDR3 contains 13 residues. The chain's CDR3 is CSGRLAGEETQYF. In DNA, the CDR3 is TGCAGCGGACGCCTGGCGGGGGAAGAGACCCAGTACTTC.

The chain joins TRBV6-5 to TRBJ2-7; 11 nucleotides align to TRBD2. CDR1 and CDR2 from the germline V gene are MNHEY and SVGAGI. The V segment lost 7 bases and the J segment 4 bases; nucleotides outside the gene matches: 6. The CDR3 is 14 residues long. Written as DNA, the CDR3 is TGTGCCAGCAAACCGGGACTAGCGGCTTACGAGCAGTACTTC. This translates into CASKPGLAAYEQYF.

This chain uses TRBV4-3 with TRBJ2-3; 7 nucleotides line up with TRBD2. CDR1 is LGHNA, CDR2 YSLEER, per germline. CDR3 length: 16 amino acids. J gave up 2 bases and V 0 bases, and 5 bases lay outside the gene matches. The chain's CDR3 is CASSQDSSGVTDTQYF. CDR3 sequence (DNA): TGCGCCAGCAGCCAAGATTCAAGCGGGGTCACAGATACGCAGTATTTT.

This clonotype was seen a handful of times. The gene calls are TRBV6-1 and TRBJ2-7; TRBD1 might be the D (6 bases). The CDR3 contains 15 residues. CDR1 is MNHNS and CDR2 is SASEGT in the germline V gene. Trimming cost V 0 bases and J 3 bases, with 12 bases left between them. The CDR3, as DNA: TGTGCCAGCAGTGAAGCCTCAGGGGTCAGCTACGAGCAGTACTTC. Its protein product is CASSEASGVSYEQYF.

The rearrangement joins TRBV6-1 to TRBJ2-5, with 7 bases aligning to TRBD2. The CDR3 runs 13 residues. V lost 8 bases and J lost 5; bases outside the gene matches: 8. Germline values: CDR1 MNHNS, CDR2 SASEGT. The CDR3 sequence is CASSRDYLETQYF. The CDR3 region has the DNA TGTGCCAGCTCACGGGACTACCTGGAGACCCAGTACTTC.

In this sample, this clonotype turned up many times. V is TRBV28 and J is TRBJ2-7, with D perhaps TRBD1 or TRBD2 (6 bases each). The CDR3 extends over 11 amino acids. The germline gives CDR1 MDHEN, CDR2 SYDVKM. The V end was cut by 10 bases, the J end by 5 bases, with 12 bases between. This chain's CDR3 is CATTGAHEQYF. In DNA, the CDR3 is TGTGCCACCACGGGGGCCCACGAGCAGTACTTC.

This clonotype has a handful of counts. The DNA of the CDR3 is TGCAGTGCTAACTTAGGGGACCAAGCCTACGAGCAGTACTTC. It specifies CSANLGDQAYEQYF. V and J are TRBV20-1 and TRBJ2-7; D may correspond to TRBD1 or TRBD2 (5 bases each). Germline V gives CDR1 DFQATT, CDR2 SNEGSKA (reference sequence). This CDR3 has 14 amino acids. Trimming removed 4 bases from V and 2 bases from J, with 15 bases in between.